The 23 T cell receptor beta chains reported below all come from one sample, sequenced in a study of post-analysis software for immune sequencing data. Study findings and constraints: Patients used five TRBV segments, including TRBV5-6, TRBV5-1 and TRBV20-1, more often than controls.

Antigens of these TCRs are unknown. The TCR beta cDNA libraries contained unique molecular identifiers. From the PCR reads, TCRdb called clonotypes with MiXCR, one entry per CDR3 protein. The sample holds approximately 630,000 distinct CDR3 sequences, 55% to 60% seen once. The sample consisted of blood. The source is a girl aged 2 to 10 with multiple sclerosis.

The CDR3, as DNA: TGTGCCAGCAGCGCGACTAGCGGGAGAGCAAATGAGCAGTTCTTC. Translated, it gives CASSATSGRANEQFF. The chain has TRBV9 and TRBJ2-1; 12 bases line up with TRBD2. Germline V lookup: CDR1 SGDLS, CDR2 YYNGEE. This CDR3 region has 15 residues. V was clipped by 3 bases and J by 7 bases; unmatched bases: 5.

The V call is TRBV9, the J call TRBJ2-1, with D perhaps TRBD1 (6 bases). The CDR3 is 13 amino acids. Germline V gene sequence: CDR1 SGDLS, CDR2 YYNGEE. Trimming shortened V by 0 bases and J by 5 bases, and 6 bases separated the two germline ends. The CDR3 protein is CASSVAGDNEQFF. The CDR3 coding sequence is TGTGCCAGCAGCGTAGCAGGGGACAATGAGCAGTTCTTC.

The chain links TRBV20-1 to TRBJ1-2; tentative D call: TRBD1 (6 bases). The CDR3 sequence is 15 residues long. CDR1 is DFQATT, CDR2 SNEGSKA, per germline (reference sequence). The CDR3 protein is CSSVEGGRFDYGYTF. In nucleotides, the CDR3 is TGCAGCTCGGTGGAAGGGGGGCGTTTTGACTATGGCTACACCTTC.

CDR3: CASRATSGGALHEQFF. The CDR3 DNA sequence: TGTGCCAGCAGGGCGACTAGCGGGGGGGCCCTCCATGAGCAGTTCTTC. V and J are TRBV2 and TRBJ2-1; TRBD2 aligns across 14 bases. The CDR3 sequence is 16 residues long. The ends lost 6 bases at V and 8 bases at J; junction bases unmatched: 9. From germline, CDR1 is SNHLY and CDR2 FYNNEI.

A single count supports this clonotype. The rearrangement joins TRBV29-1 to TRBJ2-7, with no clear D. Germline V CDR1 and CDR2: SQVTM, ANQGSEA. V was cut by 4 bases and J by 7 bases, with 8 bases left in between. The CDR3 covers 10 residues. DNA of the CDR3: TGCAGCGTTGCTAGTAATGAGCAGTACTTC. Translating gives CSVASNEQYF.

The rearrangement links TRBV12-3 or TRBV12-4 to TRBJ2-7; D remains unclear. V was trimmed by 3 bases and J by 2 bases, leaving 17 bases between them. The CDR3 covers 16 residues. The CDR3 protein is CASSLQGSRVPYEQYF. The CDR3 DNA follows: TGTGCCAGCAGTTTGCAAGGGTCACGAGTCCCCTACGAGCAGTACTTC.

CDR3 DNA sequence: TGTGCCAGCAGTAAGGACAGGGGTCCCTACAATGAGCAGTTCTTC. Its protein is CASSKDRGPYNEQFF. V is TRBV12-3 or TRBV12-4 and J is TRBJ2-1, with 9 positions matching TRBD1. The V gene end was trimmed by 5 bases and the J gene end by 2 bases; junction bases not matched to a gene: 4. CDR3 length: 15 amino acids.

The chain couples TRBV21-1 to TRBJ2-4. TRBV21-1 is a pseudogene segment. The CDR3 has 13 residues. The CDR3 loop reads CASSSHSRASQYF. CDR3 DNA: TGTGCCAGCAGCTCCCATTCACGGGCTTCGCAGTACTTC.

The genes are TRBV20-1 and TRBJ2-5, with TRBD1 as a possible D gene (5 bases). Germline CDR1 reads DFQATT; CDR2 reads SNEGSKA (reference sequence). The CDR3 contains 13 residues. V was clipped by 3 bases and J by 2 bases, with 10 bases between them. CDR3 region: CSASPTDQETQYF. The CDR3, as DNA: TGCAGTGCTAGTCCGACAGATCAAGAGACCCAGTACTTC.

The CDR3 DNA reads as TGCAGCACAAGGGGGCAAGGTGAGCAGTTCTTC. This codes for CSTRGQGEQFF. The chain recombines TRBV29-1 with TRBJ2-1, with 7 bases aligning to TRBD1. Trimming cost V 8 bases and J 9 bases; bases outside gene matches: 7. This CDR3 is 11 amino acids long. Germline loops: CDR1 SQVTM, CDR2 ANQGSEA.

This clonotype was counted between two and nine times. V is TRBV7-2 and J is TRBJ2-3, with TRBD2 matching over 11 bases. CDR3 length equals 16 residues. Germline V lookup: CDR1 SGHTA, CDR2 FQGNSA. V lost 2 bases, J lost 2 bases, and 3 bases stayed unmatched. CDR3 protein: CASSLLAGGPTDTQYF. CDR3 bases: TGTGCCAGCAGCTTACTAGCGGGGGGCCCCACAGATACGCAGTATTTT. The variable domain in full, completed from reference TRBV7-2 and TRBJ2-3, reads GAGVSQSPSNKVTEKGKDVELRCDPISGHTALYWYRQSLGQGLEFLIYFQGNSAPDKSGLPSDRFSAERTGGSVSTLTIQRTQQEDSAVYLCASSLLAGGPTDTQYFGPGTRLTVL.

This clonotype appeared a single time. The V call is TRBV6-5, the J call TRBJ1-6, with D hard to call. Trimming shortened V by 4 bases and J by 9 bases, and 13 bases separated the two germline ends. The CDR3 contains 14 residues. Germline CDR1 reads MNHEY; CDR2 reads SVGAGI. The CDR3 DNA is TGTGCCAGCAGTTGGGCAGCGGGTACTTCACCCCTCCACTTT. Amino acids: CASSWAAGTSPLHF.

This clonotype was seen more than once but under ten times. This chain links TRBV12-3 or TRBV12-4 with TRBJ2-7, with D possibly matching TRBD2 (6 bases). Trimming stripped 5 bases from V and 2 bases from J, with 16 bases between. The CDR3 is 15 residues long. As DNA, the CDR3 is TGTGCCAGCAGTCGCGACTGGGACTCCGCCTACGAGCAGTACTTC. It specifies CASSRDWDSAYEQYF.

V and J are TRBV12-3 or TRBV12-4 and TRBJ2-1, with a weak D call TRBD2 (5 bases). V was shortened by 6 bases and J by 6 bases, with 15 bases between the two germline ends. The CDR3 contains 14 residues. CDR3 DNA sequence: TGTGCCAGCAGCGCCACGGCTAGCACCAATGAGCAGTTCTTC. It is translated as CASSATASTNEQFF.

The chain recombines TRBV3-1 with TRBJ2-5; 7 nucleotides align to TRBD2. CDR3 length: 17 residues. Germline trimming cut 4 bases from V and 4 bases from J; bases unmatched to any gene: 15. The V gene's germline CDR1 is LGHDT and CDR2 YNNKEL (reference sequence). As DNA, the CDR3 is TGTGCCAGCAGCCCGGGCCTTACCGCGTCGGGGGGAGAGACCCAGTACTTC. As protein: CASSPGLTASGGETQYF.

V and J are TRBV5-1 and TRBJ2-1, with 8 bases matching TRBD2. The CDR3 extends over 15 amino acids. Germline-derived CDR1 and CDR2 are SGHRS and YFSETQ. The V and J ends lost 3 bases and 5 bases, in that order; junction bases with no gene match: 7. CDR3 residues: CASSSPGGPNNEQFF. In nucleotides, the CDR3 is TGCGCCAGCAGCTCACCGGGGGGGCCCAACAATGAGCAGTTCTTC.

The chain uses TRBV12-3 or TRBV12-4 and TRBJ2-5; D may be TRBD1 (5 bases). The germline V and J ends were trimmed by 3 bases and 2 bases, with 10 bases remaining between them. This CDR3 spans 14 amino acids. The CDR3: CASSFRQYQETQYF. The CDR3 DNA reads as TGTGCCAGCAGTTTCCGACAGTATCAAGAGACCCAGTACTTC.

This clonotype was recorded only once. This rearrangement joins TRBV27 to TRBJ2-1, with TRBD1 matching 10 bases. The V gene end was trimmed by 2 bases and the J gene end by 5 bases; junction bases not matched to a gene: 9. CDR3 size: 17 residues. The germline V gene has CDR1 MNHEY and CDR2 SMNVEV (reference sequence). CDR3: CASSLDLGQGVDNEQFF. The CDR3 DNA follows: TGTGCCAGCAGTTTAGATTTAGGACAGGGGGTCGACAATGAGCAGTTCTTC.

Points on this clonotype: Germline is not matched at one junction end, which may reflect a read error. The rearrangement links TRBV3-1 to TRBJ1-6; D is unclear. Per the germline V gene, CDR1 is LGHDT and CDR2 is YNNKEL (reference sequence). This CDR3 spans 15 amino acids. CDR3 in amino acids: CASSLGEGKNSPLHF. CDR3 bases: TGCGCCAGCAGCCTCGGTGAGGGAAAGAATTCACCCCTCCACTTT.

V usage is TRBV20-1 and J usage is TRBJ2-5; D is undetermined. The V end was cut by 2 bases, the J end by 2 bases, with 6 bases between. Per germline, CDR1 DFQATT and CDR2 SNEGSKA (reference sequence). The CDR3 has 12 amino acids. The CDR3 region has the DNA TGCAGTGCTAGACGAGCACAAGAGACCCAGTACTTC. Protein sequence: CSARRAQETQYF.

The chain links TRBV5-1 to TRBJ1-4; D unclear. This CDR3 is 16 amino acids long. CDR1 and CDR2 from the germline V gene are SGHRS and YFSETQ. Trimming cost V 0 bases and J 16 bases, with 25 bases left between them. The CDR3 is CASSLESVSFLEDRFF. The CDR3 bases are TGCGCCAGCAGCTTGGAGAGTGTTTCGTTTCTTGAGGATCGGTTTTTT.

This sequence joins TRBV20-1 and TRBJ2-1, with TRBD2 matching 11 bases. This CDR3 comprises 15 residues. The J segment lost 6 bases and the V segment lost 1 base, leaving 5 bases of the junction unmatched. Looked up from germline, CDR1 is DFQATT and CDR2 is SNEGSKA (reference sequence). CDR3 bases: TGCAGTGCTAGAGTAGCGGGAGGGCCGGGCAATGAGCAGTTCTTC. Translated, it gives CSARVAGGPGNEQFF.

The V call is TRBV10-3, the J call TRBJ2-6; D uncertain. The V end was cut by 3 bases, the J end by 1 base, with 22 bases between. Germline V lookup: CDR1 ENHRY, CDR2 SYGVKD. This CDR3 region has 20 residues. CDR3 residues: CAISDRNGLTSPSGANVLTF. Here the CDR3 DNA reads TGTGCCATCAGTGATCGGAATGGCCTCACCTCCCCTTCTGGGGCCAACGTCCTGACTTTC.